This TCR beta chain was captured in a study of cytomegalovirus exposure and HLA in healthy donors (dated by TCRdb to the late 2010s). Study-level background: In an earlier analysis of 587 of the donors, approximately 300 Gb of sequence data and 90 million to 130 million unique TCR beta sequences from 150 million to 200 million T cells were reported. An early release that covered fewer than 750 HLA-typed donors contained around 300 gigabases of sequencing data and 75 million to 100 million unique TCR sequences. Of the roughly 390 genotyped donors, over 70% fell in the genetic ancestry cluster associated with self-reported Caucasian donors. The aim of the study was to test whether cataloging public T cell receptors could identify signatures of past pathogen exposure. The study used immunosequencing to profile the T cell repertoires of approximately 630 subjects and linked those repertoires to cytomegalovirus serostatus. Along with the roughly 670-subject first cohort, a separate validation cohort of approximately 110 different subjects was used. To predict cytomegalovirus infection status, the study combined high-throughput TCR immunosequencing, statistical association of individual TCRs with disease status, and machine learning. A later analysis re-examined previously published TCR beta repertoires from roughly 650 donors and added high-resolution HLA genotyping to investigate patterns of TCR occurrence. The later analysis used no new phenotypic data to find candidate immune exposures, relying instead on TCR beta sequences and their occurrence across donors. An earlier analysis of 587 of the donors used high-throughput TCR beta sequencing to judge whether each TCR beta V gene segment behaved as functional or pseudogenic. Donor age, sex, ethnicity and CMV serostatus were compiled together with the repertoire data. A later genetic analysis used genome-wide SNP genotypes for about 65% of the roughly 670 donors, treating that subset as a discovery cohort. All discovery cohort repertoires had been generated on a single sequencing platform. Both class I and class II loci were covered by HLA typing, at four-digit resolution. Typing coverage differed by locus: A, B, C, DRB1 and DQB1 were typed in about 629-630 donors, DQA1 in 500 to 550, DPA1 in around 600, and DPB1 in just under 490. About 5 DR-DQ haplotypes were handled as single units for association and clustering, since linkage in the cohort was strong. Among 398 genotyped donors of the cohort, an average of around 250,000 unique TCR beta nucleotide sequences was sequenced per donor, of which 15% to 20% were non-productive.

Points on this clone: Its antigen is still unknown.

The library was made by the immunoSEQ multiplex PCR assay. For the multiplex PCR, a mixture combining 60 forward primers for TCR Vbeta segments and 13 reverse primers for TCR Jbeta segments was used. Amplification of the CDR3 region of rearranged TCR beta genes was performed with a multiplex PCR assay on genomic DNA. On the Illumina HiSeq System, the amplified TCR beta libraries were sequenced as 87-base-pair reads. On the study's bioinformatics: In a later analysis, about 80 million unique TCR beta chains were counted across the 650 to 750 repertoires, and roughly 10 million of these chains were shared by at least two donors. Raw reads were error-corrected and collapsed into unique sequences by a nearest-neighbor algorithm in which closely related sequences were merged to remove PCR and sequencing errors. V, D and J gene segments were assigned by aligning CDR3 sequences to IMGT reference sequences. For a sequence to be retained, a match of at least six nucleotides was required to both a V gene segment and a J gene segment. Rearrangements were called productive when the CDR3 lacked stop codons and stayed in frame with V and J; all others were non-productive. CDR3 was defined according to IMGT convention as the region running from the second conserved V-encoded cysteine to the conserved J-encoded phenylalanine. In an earlier analysis of around 640 of the donors, sequences lacking an unambiguous match to a single V gene segment were excluded. In an earlier analysis of around 600 of the donors, V segments were called functional above 56.7% productive rearrangements and were called segregating when the between-donor standard deviation exceeded 5%. A statistical classification framework was built for diagnosing cytomegalovirus status from the catalog of TCR beta chain sequences. V and J gene assignment, in a later analysis, came from comparing TCR nucleotide sequences with IMGT/GENE-DB human TR gene sequences. In a later analysis, CDR3 sequences and most-parsimonious VDJ recombination scenarios were assigned using the TCRdist pipeline. In a later analysis, each TCR beta chain was defined by its CDR3 amino acid sequence together with its V-gene family, and reads lacking a unique V-gene family were excluded. In a later analysis, some 600 highly shared, low-generation-probability nucleotide sequences were removed to address suspected cross-contamination and a sequencing artifact. In a later analysis, a clonal expansion index was calculated for each public chain from normalized within-repertoire ranks of inferred template counts. Generation probabilities in a later analysis came from a VDJ recombination model fitted to out-of-frame rearrangements, and those results were checked against IGoR. Hypergeometric tests were used in a later analysis to score TCR-TCR, TCR-HLA and TCR-CMV co-occurrence, with a repertoire-size bias correction applied to the TCR pairs. In a later analysis, false discovery rates were estimated by permuting HLA or CMV assignments 20 times. In a later analysis, co-occurring TCRs were grouped using DBSCAN, and TCRdist sequence similarity was added for clustering within HLA-allele-positive subsets. Co-occurrence clustering excluded repertoires with fewer than 30,000 or more than 120,000 public chains, plus five with anomalous nucleotide sharing. What TCRdb holds here is the immuneACCESS table cut down to in-frame rearrangements. Part of the clones is not present; checked against another copy, under half of the missing clones reflect an unresolved V gene, and the others are unexplained. That table furnishes V, J and clone size, whereas the DNA furnished D and trimming. The sample's table lists a count of 100,000 to 150,000 clones. Together, the top ten hold around 1.5% of the sample.

The cohort consisted of some 670 healthy bone marrow donors. Cohort members were all nominally healthy when sampled, although unrecorded immune exposures were likely present. The donor tested CMV seronegative and was one of the 352 seronegative cohort members. A peripheral blood sample was collected from each donor, and TCR beta sequencing was performed on peripheral blood mononuclear cells. The Qiagen DNeasy Blood Extraction Kit was used to extract genomic DNA from the blood cell samples. Paper-wide results and their limitations: Because counts were too low, roughly 17 rarely observed V segments, including chromosome 9 orphons, were left out of the earlier analysis of 500 to 750 of the donors. Linkage disequilibrium might explain the correlated functional status among segregating V segments, but an unknown experimental factor could not be excluded. In an earlier analysis of fewer than 700 of the donors, most TCR beta V segments appeared in productive rearrangements about 90% or about 30% of the time, broadly matching IMGT annotations. Because HLA typing was missing for some donors at each locus, association tests included only the typed subset. This cohort had only TCR beta chains sequenced, and the lack of alpha or paired-chain data limited which features could be detected. A total of 150 to 200 TCR beta chains were listed by the study as associated with cytomegalovirus. According to a later analysis, most CMV-associated TCR beta chains appeared to be HLA-restricted, and the HLA associations seemed to be driven largely by CMV exposure. Across donors, most TCR sequences were observed very rarely, whereas some public TCRs were present in many individuals. A cluster of highly shared sequence variants was judged likely to be a technical artifact of the sequencing pipeline. According to the authors, the approach could potentially be generalized to other disease states and immunological phenotypes. At a false discovery rate of 0.05, a later analysis linked 16,951 TCR beta sequences to specific HLA alleles. A few of the identified cytomegalovirus-associated TCR beta chains were confirmed in vitro to be specific for cytomegalovirus antigens. V-gene and J-gene trimming of TCR beta chains was associated with a missense DCLRE1C variant in a later genetic analysis, and the association was replicated in an independent cohort. Presence/absence analyses assumed roughly uniform sequencing depth across donors, an assumption that may not hold. According to a later analysis, parvovirus B19, influenza, CMV and Epstein-Barr virus appeared linked to several top co-occurrence clusters. The classifier was reported to diagnose cytomegalovirus status with high specificity and sensitivity in both the original and validation cohorts. According to a later analysis, TCR association rates differed among HLA loci, with DRB1 alleles showing the most associated TCRs and HLA-C alleles showing the fewest. When HLA alleles, especially DR and DQ, strongly co-occurred, TCR associations were difficult to assign to individual alleles. In a later analysis, HLA-associated TCR beta chains showed more clonal expansion and lower generation probabilities than non-associated chains that were equally common. The only immune exposure information available for the cohort was CMV serostatus. According to a later genetic analysis, donors in an Asian-associated ancestry cluster had fewer N-insertions in productive TCRs than the approximately 650-donor mean. A further reported finding was that TCR beta sequences accurately predicted the HLA-A and HLA-B alleles for most subjects in the first cohort.

The source is a middle-aged woman in good health and CMV-seronegative. Sequenced input: PBMCs.

The CDR3 reads as follows: CASSPPGQSYNEQFF. The sequence in DNA is TGTGCCAGCTCACCACCGGGACAGTCCTACAATGAGCAGTTCTTC. In this chain, TRBV18 is recombined with TRBJ2-1; TRBD1 aligns with 7 central bases. Looking up the germline V gene yields CDR1 KGHSH and CDR2 LQKENI. At the junction V is shortened by 0 bases and J by 1 base; bases outside the gene matches: 0. From the cysteine through the phenylalanine, the CDR3 covers 15 amino acids. Only the CDR3 region is kept as DNA, spanning 45 bases read in frame from base 1.